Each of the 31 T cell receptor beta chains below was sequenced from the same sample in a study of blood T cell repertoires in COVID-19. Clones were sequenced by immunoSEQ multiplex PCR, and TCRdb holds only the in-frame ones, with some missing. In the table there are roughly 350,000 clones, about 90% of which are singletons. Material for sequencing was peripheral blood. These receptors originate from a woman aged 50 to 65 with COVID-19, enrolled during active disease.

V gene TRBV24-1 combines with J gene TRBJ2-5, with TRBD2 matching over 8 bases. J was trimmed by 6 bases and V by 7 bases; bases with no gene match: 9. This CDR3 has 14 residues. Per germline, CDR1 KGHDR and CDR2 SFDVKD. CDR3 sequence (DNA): TGTGCCACCAGGAGTAGCGGGATGGGTAAGACCCAGTACTTC. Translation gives CATRSSGMGKTQYF.

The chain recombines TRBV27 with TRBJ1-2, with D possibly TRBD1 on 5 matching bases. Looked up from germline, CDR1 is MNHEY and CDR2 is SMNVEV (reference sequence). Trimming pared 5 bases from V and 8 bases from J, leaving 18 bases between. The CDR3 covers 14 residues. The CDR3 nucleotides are TGTGCCAGCAGTCTCTCCGGGGGAGTGAACGGCTACACCTTC. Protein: CASSLSGGVNGYTF.

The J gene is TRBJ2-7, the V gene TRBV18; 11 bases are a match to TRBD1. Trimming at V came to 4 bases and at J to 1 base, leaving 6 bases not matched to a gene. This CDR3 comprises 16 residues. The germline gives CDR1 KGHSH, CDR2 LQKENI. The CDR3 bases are TGTGCCAGCTCACTGGGACAGGGGGTGTTATCCTACGAGCAGTACTTC. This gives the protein CASSLGQGVLSYEQYF.

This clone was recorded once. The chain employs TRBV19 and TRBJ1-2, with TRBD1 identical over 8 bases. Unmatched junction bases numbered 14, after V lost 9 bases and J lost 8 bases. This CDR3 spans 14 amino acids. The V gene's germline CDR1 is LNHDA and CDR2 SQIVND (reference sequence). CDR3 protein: CASETPGGARGYTF. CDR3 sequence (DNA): TGTGCCAGCGAGACGCCAGGGGGCGCGAGGGGCTACACCTTC.

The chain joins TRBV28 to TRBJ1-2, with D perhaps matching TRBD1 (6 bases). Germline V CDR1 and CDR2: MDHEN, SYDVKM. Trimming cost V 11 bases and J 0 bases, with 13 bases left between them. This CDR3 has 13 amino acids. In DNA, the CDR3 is TGTGCCGGAACCGGGACACCTAACTATGGCTACACCTTC. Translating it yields CAGTGTPNYGYTF.

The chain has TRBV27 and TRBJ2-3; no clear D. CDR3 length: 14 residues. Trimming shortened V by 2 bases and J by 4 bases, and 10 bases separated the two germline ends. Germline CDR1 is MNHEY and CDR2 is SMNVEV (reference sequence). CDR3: CASSLISRADTQYF. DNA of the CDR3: TGTGCCAGCAGTTTAATTAGTCGGGCAGATACGCAGTATTTT.

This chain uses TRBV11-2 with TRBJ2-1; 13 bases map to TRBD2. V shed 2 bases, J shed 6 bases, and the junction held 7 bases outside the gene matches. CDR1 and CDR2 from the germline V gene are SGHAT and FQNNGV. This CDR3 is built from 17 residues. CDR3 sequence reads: CASSLRTSGSLFNEQFF. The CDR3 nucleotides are TGTGCCAGCAGCTTACGGACTAGCGGGAGTCTGTTCAATGAGCAGTTCTTC. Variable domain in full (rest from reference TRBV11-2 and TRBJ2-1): EAGVAQSPRYKIIEKRQSVAFWCNPISGHATLYWYQQILGQGPKLLIQFQNNGVVDDSQLPKDRFSAERLKGVDSTLKIQPAKLEDSAVYLCASSLRTSGSLFNEQFFGPGTRLTVL.

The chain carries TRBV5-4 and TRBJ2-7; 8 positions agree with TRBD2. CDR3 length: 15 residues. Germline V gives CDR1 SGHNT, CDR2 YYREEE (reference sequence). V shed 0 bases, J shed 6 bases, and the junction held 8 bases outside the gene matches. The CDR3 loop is CASSLAGGRSGEQYF. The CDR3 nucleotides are TGTGCCAGCAGCTTGGCCGGCGGGAGGTCGGGCGAGCAGTACTTC.

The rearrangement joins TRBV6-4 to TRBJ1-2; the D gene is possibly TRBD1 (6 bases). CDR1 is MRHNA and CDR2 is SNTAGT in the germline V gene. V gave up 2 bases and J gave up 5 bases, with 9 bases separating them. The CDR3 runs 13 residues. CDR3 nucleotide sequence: TGTGCCAGCAGTGACGGGGGCCGGTATGGCTACACCTTC. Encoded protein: CASSDGGRYGYTF.

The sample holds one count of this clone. CDR3 in DNA: TGTGCCAGCAGCTCCATGACTAGCGGCCCCTACAATGAGCAGTTCTTC. The encoded protein is CASSSMTSGPYNEQFF. V is TRBV7-9 and J is TRBJ2-1, with TRBD2 matching 9 bases. The CDR3 consists of 16 residues. Germline V gene lookup returns CDR1 SEHNR and CDR2 FQNEAQ (reference sequence). Unmatched junction bases numbered 6, after V lost 4 bases and J lost 2 bases.

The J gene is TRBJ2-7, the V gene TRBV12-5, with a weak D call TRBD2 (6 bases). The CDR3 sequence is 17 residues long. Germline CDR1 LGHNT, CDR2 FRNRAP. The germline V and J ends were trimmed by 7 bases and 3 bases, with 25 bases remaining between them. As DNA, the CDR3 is TGTGCTAGTGATCAGGGTCATTTGGGTGGGAGGTTCTACGAGCAGTACTTC. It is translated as CASDQGHLGGRFYEQYF. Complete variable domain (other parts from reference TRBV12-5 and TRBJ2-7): DARVTQTPRHKVTEMGQEVTMRCQPILGHNTVFWYRQTMMQGLELLAYFRNRAPLDDSGMPKDRFSAEMPDATLATLKIQPSEPRDSAVYFCASDQGHLGGRFYEQYFGPGTRLTVT.

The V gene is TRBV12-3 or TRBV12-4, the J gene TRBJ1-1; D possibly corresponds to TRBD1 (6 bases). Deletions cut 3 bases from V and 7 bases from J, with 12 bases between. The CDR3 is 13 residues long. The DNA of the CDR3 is TGTGCCAGCAGTTTCAACACAGGGAATGAAGCTTTCTTT. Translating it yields CASSFNTGNEAFF.

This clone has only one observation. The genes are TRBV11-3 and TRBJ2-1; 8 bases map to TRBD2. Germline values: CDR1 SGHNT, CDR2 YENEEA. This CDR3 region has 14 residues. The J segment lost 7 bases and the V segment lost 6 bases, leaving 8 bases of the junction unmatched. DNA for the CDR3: TGTGCCAGCAGTTCGGGGGGGGCGGTTAATGAGCAGTTCTTC. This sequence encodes CASSSGGAVNEQFF.

The CDR3 protein is CASSSYLVGGGGSGANVLTF. In DNA form, the CDR3 reads TGTGCCAGCAGCTCTTACCTTGTTGGGGGCGGTGGGTCTGGGGCCAACGTCCTGACTTTC. The V gene is TRBV5-4, the J gene TRBJ2-6, with D possibly TRBD1 on 6 matching bases. V was cut by 3 bases and J by 1 base, with 23 bases left in between. Germline lookup yields CDR1 SGHNT and CDR2 YYREEE (reference sequence). The CDR3 is 20 residues long.

The CDR3 loop reads CASSQVLSGEYEQYF. Written as DNA, the CDR3 is TGCGCCAGCAGCCAAGTTCTTAGCGGGGAGTACGAGCAGTACTTC. V usage is TRBV4-1 and J usage is TRBJ2-7; 8 positions agree with TRBD2. V shed 1 base, J shed 4 bases, and the junction held 6 bases outside the gene matches. Germline V gene data show CDR1 as MGHRA and CDR2 as YSYEKL. This CDR3 has 15 amino acids.

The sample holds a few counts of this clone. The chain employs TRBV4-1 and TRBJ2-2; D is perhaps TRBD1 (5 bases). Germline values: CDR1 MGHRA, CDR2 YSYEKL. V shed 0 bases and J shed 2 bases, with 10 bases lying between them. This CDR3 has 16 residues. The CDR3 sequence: CASSQEQVGNTGELFF. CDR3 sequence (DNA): TGCGCCAGCAGCCAAGAACAGGTGGGAAACACCGGGGAGCTGTTTTTT.

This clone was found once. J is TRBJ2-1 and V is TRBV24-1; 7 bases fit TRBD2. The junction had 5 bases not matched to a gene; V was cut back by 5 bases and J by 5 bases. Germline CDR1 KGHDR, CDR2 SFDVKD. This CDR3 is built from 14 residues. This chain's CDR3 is CATSVSGTNNEQFF. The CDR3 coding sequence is TGTGCCACCAGTGTCAGTGGGACTAACAATGAGCAGTTCTTC.

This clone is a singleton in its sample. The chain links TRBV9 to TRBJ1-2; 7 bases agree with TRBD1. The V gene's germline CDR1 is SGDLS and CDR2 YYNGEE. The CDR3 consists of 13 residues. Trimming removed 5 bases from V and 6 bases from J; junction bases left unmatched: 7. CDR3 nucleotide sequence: TGTGCCAGCAGACCAGGGACAGATGATGGCTACACCTTC. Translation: CASRPGTDDGYTF.

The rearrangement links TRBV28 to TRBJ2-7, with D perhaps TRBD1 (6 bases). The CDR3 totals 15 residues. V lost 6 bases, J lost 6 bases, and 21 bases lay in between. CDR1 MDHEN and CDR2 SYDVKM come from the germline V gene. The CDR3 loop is CASSVYREMPIEQYF. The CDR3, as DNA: TGTGCCAGCAGCGTATACAGGGAAATGCCTATCGAGCAGTACTTC.

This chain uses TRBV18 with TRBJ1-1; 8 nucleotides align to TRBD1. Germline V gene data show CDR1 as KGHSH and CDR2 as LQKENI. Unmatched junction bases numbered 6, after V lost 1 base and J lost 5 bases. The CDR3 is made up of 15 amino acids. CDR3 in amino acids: CASSPLRDRGTEAFF. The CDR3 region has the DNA TGTGCCAGCTCACCACTTCGTGACAGGGGAACTGAAGCTTTCTTT. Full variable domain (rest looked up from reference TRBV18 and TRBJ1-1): NAGVMQNPRHLVRRRGQEARLRCSPMKGHSHVYWYRQLPEEGLKFMVYLQKENIIDESGMPKERFSAEFPKEGPSILRIQQVVRGDSAAYFCASSPLRDRGTEAFFGQGTRLTVV.

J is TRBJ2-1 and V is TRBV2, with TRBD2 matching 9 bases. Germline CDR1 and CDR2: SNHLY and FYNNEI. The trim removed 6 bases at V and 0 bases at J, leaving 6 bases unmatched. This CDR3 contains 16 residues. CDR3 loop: CASRDLAGSSYNEQFF. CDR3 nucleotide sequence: TGTGCCAGCAGGGATCTAGCGGGGAGCTCCTACAATGAGCAGTTCTTC.

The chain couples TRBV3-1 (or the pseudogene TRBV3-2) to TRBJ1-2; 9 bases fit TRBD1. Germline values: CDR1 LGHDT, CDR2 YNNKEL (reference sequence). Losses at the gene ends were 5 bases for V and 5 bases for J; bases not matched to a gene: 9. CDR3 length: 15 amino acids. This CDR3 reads CASSKRQGGRYGYTF. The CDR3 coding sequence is TGTGCCAGCAGCAAACGACAGGGGGGTCGGTATGGCTACACCTTC.

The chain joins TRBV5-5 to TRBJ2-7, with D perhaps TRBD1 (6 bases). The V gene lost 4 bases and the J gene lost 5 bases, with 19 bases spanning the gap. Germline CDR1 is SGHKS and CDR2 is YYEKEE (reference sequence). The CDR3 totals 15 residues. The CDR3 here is CASSRTTSGVHEQYF. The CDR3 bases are TGTGCCAGCAGCCGAACTACTTCAGGGGTCCACGAGCAGTACTTC.

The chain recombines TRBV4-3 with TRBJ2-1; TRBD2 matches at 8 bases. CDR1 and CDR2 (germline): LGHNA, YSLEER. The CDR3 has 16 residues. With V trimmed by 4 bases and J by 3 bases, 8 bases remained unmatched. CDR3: CASSRSSGNYYNEQFF. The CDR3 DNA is TGCGCCAGCAGCCGGAGTAGCGGGAACTACTACAATGAGCAGTTCTTC.

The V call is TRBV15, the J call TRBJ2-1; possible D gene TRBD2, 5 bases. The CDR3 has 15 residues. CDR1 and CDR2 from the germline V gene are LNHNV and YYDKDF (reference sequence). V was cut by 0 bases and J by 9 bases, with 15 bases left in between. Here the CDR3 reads CATSREKRVHLEQFF. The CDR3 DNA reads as TGTGCCACCAGCAGAGAAAAGAGGGTTCACCTTGAGCAGTTCTTC.

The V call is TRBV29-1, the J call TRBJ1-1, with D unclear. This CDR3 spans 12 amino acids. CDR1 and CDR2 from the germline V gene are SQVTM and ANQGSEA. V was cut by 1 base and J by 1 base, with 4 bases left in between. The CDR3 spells CSVEAGNTEAFF. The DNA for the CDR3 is TGCAGCGTTGAAGCAGGGAACACTGAAGCTTTCTTT.

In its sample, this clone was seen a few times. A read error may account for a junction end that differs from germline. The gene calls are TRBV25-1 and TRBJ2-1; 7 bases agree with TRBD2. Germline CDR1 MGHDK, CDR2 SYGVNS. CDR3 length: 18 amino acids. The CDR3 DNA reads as TGTGCCAGCAGTCTTCTTTACCGAGGGGAGGGTTCCTCCAATGAGCAGTTCTTC. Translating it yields CASSLLYRGEGSSNEQFF.

CDR3 amino acids: CAWSVRGEQFF. The CDR3 coding sequence is TGTGCCTGGAGTGTACGAGGTGAGCAGTTCTTC. This rearrangement joins TRBV30 to TRBJ2-1; no reliable D call. The V end was cut by 0 bases, the J end by 9 bases, with 6 bases between. Germline CDR1 reads GTSNPN; CDR2 reads SVGIG (reference sequence). The CDR3 runs 11 residues.

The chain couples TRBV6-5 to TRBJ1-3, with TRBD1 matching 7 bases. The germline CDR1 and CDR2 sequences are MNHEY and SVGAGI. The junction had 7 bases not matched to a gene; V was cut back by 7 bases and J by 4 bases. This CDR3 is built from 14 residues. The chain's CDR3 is CASNPQGTGNTIYF. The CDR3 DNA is TGTGCCAGCAATCCACAGGGGACCGGAAACACCATATATTTT.

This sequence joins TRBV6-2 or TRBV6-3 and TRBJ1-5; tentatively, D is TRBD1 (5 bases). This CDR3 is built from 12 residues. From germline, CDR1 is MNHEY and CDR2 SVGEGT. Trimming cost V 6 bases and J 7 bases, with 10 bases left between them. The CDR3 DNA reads TGTGCCAGCAGCCGGGGCAGACAGCCCCAGCATTTT. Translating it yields CASSRGRQPQHF.

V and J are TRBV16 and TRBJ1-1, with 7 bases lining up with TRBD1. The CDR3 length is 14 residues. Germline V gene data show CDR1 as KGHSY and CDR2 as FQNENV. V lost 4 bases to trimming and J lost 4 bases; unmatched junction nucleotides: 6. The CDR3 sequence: CASSPRQGSTEAFF. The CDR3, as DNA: TGTGCCAGCAGCCCCCGACAGGGATCCACTGAAGCTTTCTTT. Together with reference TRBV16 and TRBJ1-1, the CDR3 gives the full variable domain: GEEVAQTPKHLVRGEGQKAKLYCAPIKGHSYVFWYQQVLKNEFKFLISFQNENVFDETGMPKERFSAKCLPNSPCSLEIQATKLEDSAVYFCASSPRQGSTEAFFGQGTRLTVV.